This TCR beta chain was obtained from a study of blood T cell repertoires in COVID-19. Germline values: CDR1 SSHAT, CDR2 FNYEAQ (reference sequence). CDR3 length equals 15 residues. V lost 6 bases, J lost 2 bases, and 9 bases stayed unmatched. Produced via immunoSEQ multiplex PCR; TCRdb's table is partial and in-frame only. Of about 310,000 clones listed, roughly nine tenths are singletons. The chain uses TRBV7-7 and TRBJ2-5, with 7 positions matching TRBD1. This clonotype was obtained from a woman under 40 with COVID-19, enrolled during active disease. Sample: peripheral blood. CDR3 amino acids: CASSRGGTPQETQYF. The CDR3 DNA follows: TGTGCCAGCAGTCGAGGGGGCACCCCTCAAGAGACCCAGTACTTC. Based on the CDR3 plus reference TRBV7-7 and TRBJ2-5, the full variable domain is GAGVSQSPRYKVTKRGQDVTLRCDPISSHATLYWYQQALGQGPEFLTYFNYEAQPDKSGLPSDRFSAERPEGSISTLTIQRTEQRDSAMYRCASSRGGTPQETQYFGPGTRLLVL.